This is a list of T cell receptor beta chains from one sample in a study of shared clonotypes between healthy human individuals. TCRdb's copy holds only in-frame clones and misses some; the assay was immunoSEQ multiplex PCR. The sample lists some 680,000 clones; roughly 72% were seen once. The sequenced sample was memory CD4+ T cells sorted from blood. These receptor sequences come from a woman between 25 and 40 years old in good health. Both conserved end residues are part of each CDR3. The D gene is left open where the match is weak. Only part of the rows carry a size: once, few, many, or a class if the clone is expanded.

size,D,V,J,CDR3,DNA
.,.,TRBV28,TRBJ2-7,CASSLVQGDPPYEQYF,TGTGCCAGCAGTTTAGTCCAAGGGGACCCGCCCTACGAGCAGTACTTC
.,.,TRBV7-2,TRBJ2-7,CASSLGGAASYEQYF,TGTGCCAGCAGCTTAGGGGGGGCGGCCTCCTACGAGCAGTACTTC
.,.,TRBV5-6,TRBJ2-5,CASSLAALGDLQETQYF,TGTGCCAGCAGCTTGGCGGCTTTAGGGGACCTCCAAGAGACCCAGTACTTC
few,TRBD1,TRBV4-2,TRBJ1-4,CASSQAGGPNEKLFF,TGTGCCAGCAGCCAAGCAGGGGGACCAAATGAAAAACTGTTTTTT
.,TRBD1,TRBV28,TRBJ2-7,CASSNPRDSTYEQYF,TGTGCCAGCAGTAACCCAAGGGACAGTACTTACGAGCAGTACTTC
.,TRBD1,TRBV5-1,TRBJ2-7,CASSPAPQGNLVEQYF,TGCGCCAGCAGCCCCGCCCCACAGGGGAACTTGGTCGAGCAGTACTTC
.,.,TRBV5-6,TRBJ1-2,CASSPLDRNYGYTF,TGTGCCAGCAGCCCGCTGGACAGAAACTATGGCTACACCTTC
.,TRBD1,TRBV6-6,TRBJ2-2,CASRTGTAFPGELFF,TGTGCCAGCAGAACCGGGACAGCTTTTCCCGGGGAGCTGTTTTTT
.,TRBD1,TRBV19,TRBJ1-5,CASSPKPLLRQGPAQSNQPQHF,TGTGCCAGTAGTCCCAAACCCCTACTTAGACAGGGTCCGGCCCAGAGCAATCAGCCCCAGCATTTT
few,.,TRBV5-1,TRBJ1-5,CASSLYSNQPQHF,TGCGCCAGCAGCTTATATAGCAATCAGCCCCAGCATTTT
.,.,TRBV1,TRBJ2-5,CTSSQAGAKETQYF,TGCACCAGCAGCCAAGCGGGAGCGAAAGAGACCCAGTACTTC
once,TRBD1,TRBV25-1,TRBJ2-7,CASSGTGQMSSYEQYF,TGTGCCAGCAGTGGTACGGGACAGATGAGTTCCTACGAGCAGTACTTC
many,.,TRBV7-6,TRBJ2-5,CASSLVAGTETQYF,TGTGCCAGCAGCTTAGTGGCGGGGACGGAGACCCAGTACTTC
.,.,TRBV6-6,TRBJ1-1,CASSYSGKSMDTEAFF,TGTGCCAGCAGTTACTCAGGAAAAAGCATGGACACTGAAGCTTTCTTT
.,.,TRBV5-4,TRBJ2-3,CASSLGSGSTDTQYF,TGTGCCAGCAGCTTGGGGAGCGGGAGCACAGATACGCAGTATTTT
.,.,TRBV4-1,TRBJ2-1,CASSHLGLHNEQFF,TGCGCCAGCAGCCATTTAGGACTACACAATGAGCAGTTCTTC
.,.,TRBV29-1,TRBJ2-1,CSVADSGGSNEQFF,TGCAGCGTTGCAGATTCAGGTGGGAGCAATGAGCAGTTCTTC
few,TRBD1,TRBV28,TRBJ2-2,CASSPPGTGGWELFF,TGTGCCAGCAGCCCGCCCGGGACAGGGGGCTGGGAGCTGTTTTTT
once,.,TRBV2,TRBJ1-1,CASKVNTEAFF,TGTGCCAGCAAGGTAAACACTGAAGCTTTCTTT
.,TRBD1,TRBV10-3,TRBJ2-7,CAISGSRAGGSYEQYF,TGTGCCATCAGTGGATCCAGGGCAGGGGGCTCCTACGAGCAGTACTTC
.,.,TRBV6-6,TRBJ1-2,CASHSSNYGYTF,TGTGCCAGCCACAGCTCTAACTATGGCTACACCTTC
.,TRBD2,TRBV6-6,TRBJ2-1,CASTPRGGASNEQFF,TGTGCCAGCACACCTCGGGGGGGAGCGAGCAATGAGCAGTTCTTC
.,.,TRBV11-2,TRBJ2-7,CASSLLGGEQYF,TGTGCCAGCAGCTTATTGGGGGGTGAGCAGTACTTC
.,.,TRBV29-1,TRBJ1-2,CSVEDRRGGGYTF,TGCAGCGTTGAAGATCGACGGGGTGGTGGCTACACCTTC
.,TRBD1,TRBV2,TRBJ1-1,CASRGQGAGTEAFF,TGTGCCAGCAGGGGACAGGGGGCCGGCACTGAAGCTTTCTTT
.,.,TRBV2,TRBJ2-3,CASSAADTQYF,TGTGCCAGCAGTGCAGCGGATACGCAGTATTTT
.,.,TRBV19,TRBJ1-2,CASSSVLDRKYGYTF,TGTGCCAGTAGTTCTGTCTTAGACAGAAAATATGGCTACACCTTC
.,.,TRBV30,TRBJ1-2,CAWEGRANYGYTF,TGTGCCTGGGAGGGGAGGGCAAACTATGGCTACACCTTC
few,TRBD1,TRBV23-1,TRBJ1-2,CASFSGQYNYGYTF,TGCGCCAGCTTTTCGGGACAGTACAACTATGGCTACACCTTC
.,.,TRBV28,TRBJ1-2,CASRTDSNYGYTF,TGTGCCAGCAGGACTGATTCTAACTATGGCTACACCTTC
few,TRBD2,TRBV5-1,TRBJ2-1,CASSVSSGLYNEQFF,TGCGCCAGCAGCGTCTCTAGCGGGTTATACAATGAGCAGTTCTTC
few,.,TRBV5-6,TRBJ2-7,CASSLNRGSYEQYF,TGTGCCAGCAGCTTGAACCGTGGATCCTACGAGCAGTACTTC
.,TRBD1,TRBV11-2,TRBJ2-2,CASSLNRGVAGELFF,TGTGCCAGCAGCTTAAACAGGGGGGTCGCCGGGGAGCTGTTTTTT
.,TRBD1,TRBV7-8,TRBJ2-7,CASSFSGTGAREQYF,TGTGCCAGCAGCTTTTCCGGGACAGGGGCTCGCGAGCAGTACTTC
.,TRBD1,TRBV2,TRBJ2-3,CASSLRDRATDTQYF,TGTGCCAGCAGTCTTAGGGACAGGGCGACAGATACGCAGTATTTT
few,.,TRBV30,TRBJ2-3,CAWSVAGRRNTDTQYF,TGTGCCTGGAGTGTCGCGGGACGCAGAAACACAGATACGCAGTATTTT
.,.,TRBV6-5,TRBJ1-1,CASSYGTFSTEAFF,TGTGCCAGCAGTTATGGGACGTTCAGCACTGAAGCTTTCTTT
.,.,TRBV7-7,TRBJ2-3,CASSMTGRGDTQYF,TGTGCCAGCAGCATGACAGGACGTGGGGATACGCAGTATTTT
.,.,TRBV19,TRBJ1-1,CASTVVSNTEAFF,TGTGCCAGTACCGTGGTTTCGAACACTGAAGCTTTCTTT
.,.,TRBV28,TRBJ1-2,CASSTTQGYGYTF,TGTGCCAGCAGTACGACTCAGGGTTATGGCTACACCTTC
.,.,TRBV6-1,TRBJ1-1,CASSRTEAFF,TGTGCCAGCTCACGTACTGAAGCTTTCTTT
.,.,TRBV28,TRBJ2-7,CASRPSAGYEQYF,TGTGCCAGCAGACCTTCCGCAGGTTACGAGCAGTACTTC
few,.,TRBV5-1,TRBJ2-2,CASSLDQNTGELFF,TGCGCCAGCAGCTTGGACCAGAACACCGGGGAGCTGTTTTTT
.,TRBD1,TRBV6-5,TRBJ2-7,CASTSQGGINEQYF,TGTGCCAGCACCTCACAGGGGGGAATTAACGAGCAGTACTTC
few,TRBD1,TRBV2,TRBJ1-2,CASSVQGAYGYTF,TGTGCCAGCAGCGTACAGGGGGCATATGGCTACACCTTC
.,.,TRBV28,TRBJ2-6,CASTEQIRYSGANVLTF,TGTGCCAGCACGGAGCAAATTCGGTATTCTGGGGCCAACGTCCTGACTTTC
.,.,TRBV7-2,TRBJ2-2,CASSPQGNTGELFF,TGTGCCAGCAGCCCACAGGGAAACACCGGGGAGCTGTTTTTT
.,.,TRBV2,TRBJ1-1,CASSELPDNTEAFF,TGTGCCAGCAGTGAGCTTCCAGATAACACTGAAGCTTTCTTT
once,TRBD2,TRBV30,TRBJ2-1,CAWSLAGAYNEQFF,TGTGCCTGGAGCTTAGCGGGAGCCTACAATGAGCAGTTCTTC
.,.,TRBV4-2,TRBJ2-7,CASSQDVMSSYEQYF,TGTGCCAGCAGCCAAGACGTGATGAGCTCCTACGAGCAGTACTTC
many,.,TRBV5-1,TRBJ2-1,CASSYEARSDSEQFF,TGCGCCAGCAGTTACGAGGCCCGGTCAGACAGTGAGCAGTTCTTC
.,TRBD2,TRBV28,TRBJ2-1,CASTGTSGADEQFF,TGTGCCAGCACTGGGACTAGCGGGGCGGATGAGCAGTTCTTC
few,.,TRBV5-6,TRBJ2-2,CASSFRQAGYTGELFF,TGTGCCAGCAGCTTTCGTCAAGCGGGCTACACCGGGGAGCTGTTTTTT
few,TRBD1,TRBV5-1,TRBJ1-1,CASSAGTGGLGAFF,TGCGCCAGCAGCGCCGGGACAGGGGGCCTAGGAGCTTTCTTT
.,TRBD2,TRBV4-1,TRBJ2-1,CASSQETSGTLADNEQFF,TGCGCCAGCAGCCAAGAAACCTCCGGGACTCTAGCGGACAATGAGCAGTTCTTC
.,.,TRBV7-9,TRBJ2-1,CASSLPPGFDEQFF,TGTGCCAGCAGCTTACCCCCGGGTTTCGATGAGCAGTTCTTC
.,.,TRBV19,TRBJ2-6,CASSIGGSGANVLTF,TGTGCCAGTAGTATCGGGGGCTCTGGGGCCAACGTCCTGACTTTC